Listed below are T cell receptor beta chains from one sample, sequenced in a study of neoadjuvant anti-PD-1 for oral cavity cancer. Only in-frame clones appear in the TCRdb table, and some are missing; sequencing was by immunoSEQ multiplex PCR. The data show about 80,000 clones, approximately 80% seen once. The sample here was PBMCs, taken before nivolumab (anti-PD-1) treatment. The receptors shown here come from a person between 40 and 79 years old with oral cavity squamous cell carcinoma. Each CDR3 is given with its conserved first and last residue. The D gene is left open where the match is weak. Clone size is stated in some rows and not others, as once, few, many or a class when expanded.

.,TRBJ2-7,TRBD1,TRBV2,CASSDRTGSSYEQYF,TGTGCCAGCAGTGACAGGACAGGTAGCTCCTACGAGCAGTACTTC
.,TRBJ1-1,.,TRBV15,CATSRVSHEPFF,TGTGCCACCAGCAGAGTATCCCACGAACCTTTCTTT
few,TRBJ1-1,.,TRBV19,CASSAGLMNTEAFF,TGTGCCAGTAGTGCAGGCCTCATGAACACTGAAGCTTTCTTT
.,TRBJ2-7,.,TRBV11-3,CASSSLQAPYEQYF,TGTGCCAGCAGCTCTTTACAGGCCCCCTACGAGCAGTACTTC
.,TRBJ2-1,.,TRBV5-4,CASSHPLADGYNEQFF,TGTGCCAGCAGCCACCCCTTGGCGGACGGCTACAATGAGCAGTTCTTC
.,TRBJ2-6,.,TRBV30,CAWSVGGSGANVLTF,TGTGCCTGGAGTGTGGGTGGCTCTGGGGCCAACGTCCTGACTTTC
.,TRBJ2-1,TRBD2,TRBV27,CASSTGGSYNEQFF,TGTGCCAGCAGTACGGGAGGATCCTACAATGAGCAGTTCTTC
once,TRBJ2-7,.,TRBV27,CASSSRGWGRDEQYF,TGTGCCAGCAGTTCTCGCGGATGGGGCCGGGACGAGCAGTACTTC
.,TRBJ1-5,TRBD1,TRBV10-2,CASSNPGTGGAGQPQHF,TGCGCCAGCAGTAACCCCGGGACAGGGGGCGCAGGGCAGCCCCAGCATTTT
.,TRBJ1-1,TRBD1,TRBV19,CASRGQGGPTEAFF,TGTGCCAGTAGAGGACAGGGGGGGCCCACTGAAGCTTTCTTT
.,TRBJ1-4,.,TRBV10-3,CAISDAGADEKLFF,TGTGCCATCAGTGATGCGGGGGCGGATGAAAAACTGTTTTTT
few,TRBJ2-7,.,TRBV19,CASTMGRGSFHEQYF,TGTGCCAGTACCATGGGCAGGGGATCCTTTCACGAGCAGTACTTC
.,TRBJ2-5,.,TRBV10-2,CASSETYQETQYF,TGCGCCAGCAGTGAAACCTACCAAGAGACCCAGTACTTC
.,TRBJ2-3,TRBD2,TRBV4-1,CASSRGTRRDTQYF,TGCGCCAGCAGCCGCGGGACTAGACGAGATACGCAGTATTTT
.,TRBJ2-5,.,TRBV30,CAWSAVGTQYF,TGTGCCTGGAGTGCCGTAGGGACCCAGTACTTC
.,TRBJ2-3,TRBD1,TRBV6-5,CASSYRGPDTDTQYF,TGTGCCAGCAGTTACAGGGGGCCGGACACAGATACGCAGTATTTT
.,TRBJ2-1,TRBD2,TRBV27,CASSIDLAGGRNEQFF,TGTGCCAGCAGTATCGACCTAGCGGGAGGACGGAATGAGCAGTTCTTC
.,TRBJ1-4,.,TRBV5-5,CASSLDFDIRGEKLFF,TGTGCCAGCAGCTTGGATTTCGACATCAGAGGGGAAAAACTGTTTTTT
.,TRBJ2-4,.,TRBV7-9,CASSLEGNLPAKNIQYF,TGTGCCAGCAGCTTAGAAGGGAACCTTCCAGCCAAAAACATTCAGTACTTC
.,TRBJ2-3,TRBD2,TRBV25-1,CASSESVGSGSGDTQYF,TGTGCCAGCAGTGAATCTGTAGGTAGCGGGAGCGGGGATACGCAGTATTTT
few,TRBJ1-2,TRBD1,TRBV11-2,CASSLGLTGTGDYGYTF,TGTGCCAGCAGCTTAGGGCTGACGGGGACAGGGGACTATGGCTACACCTTC
.,TRBJ2-7,.,TRBV11-2,CASSLSRPQQQYF,TGTGCCAGCAGCTTAAGCAGGCCCCAGCAGCAGTACTTC
.,TRBJ2-5,.,TRBV6-1,CASGSWGAQETQYF,TGTGCCAGCGGTAGTTGGGGGGCCCAAGAGACCCAGTACTTC
.,TRBJ2-2,TRBD2,TRBV4-1,CASSQVAGVNTGELFF,TGCGCCAGCAGCCAGGTGGCGGGAGTAAACACCGGGGAGCTGTTTTTT
.,TRBJ2-7,.,TRBV28,CASSTSGVFGHEQYF,TGTGCCAGCAGTACATCAGGGGTATTTGGTCACGAGCAGTACTTC
.,TRBJ2-7,.,TRBV5-4,CASSLPGIYEQYF,TGTGCCAGCAGCTTGCCAGGGATCTACGAGCAGTACTTC
.,TRBJ1-5,TRBD1,TRBV15,CATRTSDRQDQPQHF,TGTGCCACCAGGACCTCGGACAGGCAGGATCAGCCCCAGCATTTT
few,TRBJ2-5,.,TRBV9,CASSAHHQETQYF,TGTGCCAGCAGCGCCCACCACCAAGAGACCCAGTACTTC
.,TRBJ1-2,TRBD1,TRBV5-6,CASSLPGQDGYTF,TGTGCCAGCAGCTTACCGGGACAGGATGGCTACACCTTC
.,TRBJ2-2,TRBD1,TRBV5-1,CASSLRTGGTGELFF,TGCGCCAGCAGCTTGAGGACAGGGGGCACCGGGGAGCTGTTTTTT
.,TRBJ1-3,.,TRBV7-9,CASSSEGGPGNTIYF,TGTGCCAGCAGTTCAGAAGGGGGTCCTGGAAACACCATATATTTT
.,TRBJ2-1,TRBD2,TRBV10-3,CAIRGQKLAGGPIPRNEQFF,TGTGCCATCAGAGGGCAAAAACTAGCGGGAGGGCCCATTCCAAGGAATGAGCAGTTCTTC
.,TRBJ2-7,TRBD2,TRBV5-4,CASSRLAGGPYEQYF,TGTGCCAGCAGCCGACTAGCGGGAGGGCCCTACGAGCAGTACTTC
.,TRBJ1-5,.,TRBV5-6,CASSFSPPGTQPQHF,TGTGCCAGCAGCTTTTCTCCCCCAGGGACTCAGCCCCAGCATTTT
once,TRBJ2-2,.,TRBV25-1,CASSELEGYTGELFF,TGTGCCAGCAGTGAATTGGAAGGGTACACCGGGGAGCTGTTTTTT
.,TRBJ2-3,TRBD2,TRBV4-1,CASSQAGGRAVTDTQYF,TGCGCCAGCAGCCAAGCTGGCGGGAGGGCTGTCACAGATACGCAGTATTTT
.,TRBJ2-7,.,TRBV6-1,CASSDHPQYEQYF,TGTGCCAGCAGTGACCACCCCCAGTACGAGCAGTACTTC
.,TRBJ2-7,.,TRBV9,CASSVASARSYEQYF,TGTGCCAGCAGCGTAGCTAGCGCCCGCTCCTACGAGCAGTACTTC
.,TRBJ2-1,.,TRBV5-4,CASSLGTPTYNEQFF,TGTGCCAGCAGCTTGGGGACACCTACTTACAATGAGCAGTTCTTC
once,TRBJ2-7,.,TRBV27,CASSSLAGQYYEQYF,TGTGCCAGCAGCTCTTTGGCAGGGCAATACTACGAGCAGTACTTC
.,TRBJ2-1,TRBD2,TRBV9,CASSVAVTSVNSYNEQFF,TGTGCCAGCAGCGTAGCTGTAACTAGCGTAAATTCCTACAATGAGCAGTTCTTC